This T cell receptor (beta chain) emerged from a study of blood T cell repertoires in COVID-19. Whole-study context: There were acute and convalescent COVID-19 samples, and they came from the United States, Italy and Spain.

Looked up from germline, CDR1 is LNHNV and CDR2 is YYDKDF (reference sequence). The CDR3 length is 14 residues. J lost 9 bases, V lost 5 bases, and 6 bases had no gene match. Generated by immunoSEQ multiplex PCR, the TCRdb table keeps only in-frame clones and is missing some. The table lists 90,000 to 150,000 clones, about 85% of them singletons, with about 3.9% in the top ten. The sequence was collected from a man in his sixties with acute or convalescent COVID-19. The rearrangement links TRBV15 to TRBJ1-6; 8 positions match TRBD1. The sequenced material came from peripheral blood. The CDR3 region is CATSQGAGLSPLHF. The DNA for the CDR3 is TGTGCCACCAGCCAGGGGGCAGGCCTTTCACCCCTCCACTTT.